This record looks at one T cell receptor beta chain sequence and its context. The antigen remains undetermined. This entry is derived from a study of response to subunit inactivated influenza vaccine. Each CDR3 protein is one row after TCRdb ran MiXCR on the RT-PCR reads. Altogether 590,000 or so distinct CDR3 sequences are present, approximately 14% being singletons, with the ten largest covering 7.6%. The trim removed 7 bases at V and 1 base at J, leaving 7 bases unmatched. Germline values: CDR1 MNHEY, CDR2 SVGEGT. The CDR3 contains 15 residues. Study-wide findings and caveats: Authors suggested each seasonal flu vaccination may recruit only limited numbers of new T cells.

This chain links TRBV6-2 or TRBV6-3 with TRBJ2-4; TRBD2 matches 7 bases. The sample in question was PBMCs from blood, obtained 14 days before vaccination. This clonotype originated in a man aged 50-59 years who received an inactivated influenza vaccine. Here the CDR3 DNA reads TGTGCCAGCAAAAAGCGGGACCTTGCCAAAAACATTCAGTACTTC. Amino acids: CASKKRDLAKNIQYF.